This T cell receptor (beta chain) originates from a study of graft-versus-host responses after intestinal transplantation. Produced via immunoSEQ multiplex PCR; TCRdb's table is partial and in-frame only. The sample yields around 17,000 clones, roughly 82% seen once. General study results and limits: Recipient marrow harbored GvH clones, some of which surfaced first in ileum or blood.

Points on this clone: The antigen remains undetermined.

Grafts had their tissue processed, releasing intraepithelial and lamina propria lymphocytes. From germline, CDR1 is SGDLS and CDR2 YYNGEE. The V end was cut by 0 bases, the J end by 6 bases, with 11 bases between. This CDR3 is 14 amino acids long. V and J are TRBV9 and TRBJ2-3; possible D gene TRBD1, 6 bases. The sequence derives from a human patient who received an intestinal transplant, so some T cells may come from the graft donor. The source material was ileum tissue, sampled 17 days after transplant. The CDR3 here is CASSVDVRGDTQYF. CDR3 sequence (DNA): TGTGCCAGCAGCGTAGACGTTAGGGGGGATACGCAGTATTTT.